The 11 T cell receptor beta chains presented below share a single source sample, sequenced in a study of blood T cell repertoires in COVID-19. Profiled with immunoSEQ multiplex PCR; TCRdb holds only in-frame clones, not every one. The table has a few hundred thousand clones, about 80% seen once; the top ten hold approximately 3.6%. Sequenced material: PBMCs or T cells enriched from blood (not recorded which). These receptors came from a man in his forties or fifties who had recovered from COVID-19.

The V gene is TRBV5-1, the J gene TRBJ2-7; D ambiguous. V lost 0 bases and J 0 bases, leaving 13 bases between the germline ends. The CDR3 sequence is 16 residues long. Per germline, CDR1 SGHRS and CDR2 YFSETQ. The CDR3: CASSLAVRPSSYEQYF. The CDR3 bases are TGCGCCAGCAGCTTGGCCGTGCGGCCCAGCTCCTACGAGCAGTACTTC.

The chain couples TRBV19 to TRBJ2-7; possible D gene TRBD2, 5 bases. The V gene lost 8 bases and the J gene lost 1 base, with 15 bases spanning the gap. The CDR3 is made up of 14 amino acids. Germline V gene sequence: CDR1 LNHDA, CDR2 SQIVND (reference sequence). The CDR3 DNA is TGTGCCAGTCGCCCCGAGGGTCGATCCTACGAGCAGTACTTC. It encodes CASRPEGRSYEQYF.

The chain uses TRBV10-1 and TRBJ1-1; D may be TRBD1 (5 bases). Per germline, CDR1 WNHNN and CDR2 SYGVQD (reference sequence). The V end lost 6 bases, the J end lost 2 bases, and 13 bases lay between the germline ends. CDR3 length: 14 amino acids. The CDR3 spells CASRAGGVNTEAFF. CDR3 coding DNA: TGCGCCAGCAGAGCCGGAGGGGTAAACACTGAAGCTTTCTTT.

CDR3 sequence: CASSLSAGNTEAFF. The DNA for the CDR3 is TGTGCCAGCAGCTTATCGGCGGGGAACACTGAAGCTTTCTTT. J is TRBJ1-1 and V is TRBV7-3; D unresolved. CDR1 is SGHTA, CDR2 FQGTGA, per germline. This CDR3 region has 14 residues. Trimming took 2 bases from V and 1 from J, leaving 8 bases between them.

The chain employs TRBV5-1 and TRBJ2-7; no clear D gene. V was clipped by 0 bases and J by 0 bases, with 10 bases between them. Per the germline V gene, CDR1 is SGHRS and CDR2 is YFSETQ. There are 15 residues in the CDR3. The CDR3 protein is CASSLGDTYSYEQYF. CDR3 sequence (DNA): TGCGCCAGCAGCTTGGGAGACACATACTCCTACGAGCAGTACTTC.

V gene TRBV20-1 combines with J gene TRBJ1-4; no clear D. Germline values: CDR1 DFQATT, CDR2 SNEGSKA (reference sequence). V was cut by 3 bases and J by 8 bases, with 7 bases left in between. The CDR3 loop spans 11 amino acids. CDR3 loop: CSASLGEKLFF. CDR3 DNA: TGCAGTGCTAGTCTCGGGGAAAAACTGTTTTTT.

The CDR3: CASSELGLASQKETQYF. Here the CDR3 DNA reads TGTGCCAGCAGTGAATTGGGACTAGCGTCACAGAAAGAGACCCAGTACTTC. The genes are TRBV25-1 and TRBJ2-5; 10 bases are a match to TRBD2. In germline, CDR1 is MGHDK, CDR2 SYGVNS. The CDR3 length is 17 residues. V shed 1 base and J 3 bases; nucleotides not matched to a gene: 8.

The chain carries TRBV3-1 (or the pseudogene TRBV3-2) and TRBJ2-1; 11 bases line up with TRBD1. CDR3 size: 14 residues. CDR1 is LGHDT and CDR2 is YNNKEL in the germline V gene (reference sequence). The junction had 4 bases not matched to a gene; V was cut back by 4 bases and J by 8 bases. The CDR3 loop is CASSPWTGGDEQFF. For the CDR3, the DNA is TGTGCCAGCAGCCCCTGGACAGGGGGCGATGAGCAGTTCTTC.

The rearrangement uses TRBV13 and TRBJ1-6; 7 nucleotides match TRBD1. V lost 6 bases, J lost 3 bases, and 8 bases stayed unmatched. Per germline, CDR1 PRHDT and CDR2 FYEKMQ (reference sequence). The length of the CDR3 is 16 residues. The CDR3 loop reads CASRDWGTVYNSPLHF. The CDR3 coding sequence is TGTGCCAGCAGGGACTGGGGGACAGTCTATAATTCACCCCTCCACTTT.

The chain joins TRBV5-1 to TRBJ2-7, with TRBD2 matching 7 bases. V trimming: 0 bases; J trimming: 0 bases; junction bases outside the gene matches: 0. Germline CDR1 is SGHRS and CDR2 is YFSETQ. The CDR3 loop spans 14 amino acids. The chain's CDR3 is CASSLGTSSYEQYF. CDR3 sequence (DNA): TGCGCCAGCAGCTTGGGGACTAGCTCCTACGAGCAGTACTTC.

V usage is TRBV4-3 and J usage is TRBJ1-2; D not certain. Looked up from germline, CDR1 is LGHNA and CDR2 is YSLEER. V lost 0 bases to trimming and J lost 8 bases, with 7 bases between them. This CDR3 region has 12 residues. The CDR3 DNA follows: TGCGCCAGCAGCCAAGAGAGTTACGGCTACACCTTC. Protein: CASSQESYGYTF.